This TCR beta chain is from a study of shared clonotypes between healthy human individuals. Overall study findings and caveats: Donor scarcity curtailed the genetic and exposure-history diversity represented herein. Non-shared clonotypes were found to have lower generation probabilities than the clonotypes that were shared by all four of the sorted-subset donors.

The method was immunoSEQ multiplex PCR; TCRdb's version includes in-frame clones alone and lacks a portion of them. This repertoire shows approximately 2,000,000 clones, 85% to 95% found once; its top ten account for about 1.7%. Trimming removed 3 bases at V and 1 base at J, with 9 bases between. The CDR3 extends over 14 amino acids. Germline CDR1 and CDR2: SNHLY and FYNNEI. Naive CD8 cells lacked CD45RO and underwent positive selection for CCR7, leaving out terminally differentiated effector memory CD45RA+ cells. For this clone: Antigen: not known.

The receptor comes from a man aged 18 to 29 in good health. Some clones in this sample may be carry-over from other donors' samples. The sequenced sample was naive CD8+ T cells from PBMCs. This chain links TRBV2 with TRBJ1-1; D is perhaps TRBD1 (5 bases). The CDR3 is CASSDIGGNTEAFF. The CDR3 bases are TGTGCCAGCAGTGACATCGGGGGGAACACTGAAGCTTTCTTT.